This is a list of T cell receptor beta chains from one sample in a study of CD8+ T cells in alopecia areata. This table comes from immunoSEQ multiplex PCR, and its TCRdb copy is limited to in-frame clones, with some not included. The data contain more than 200,000 clones, under 70% of them seen just once; the ten biggest clones take up 0.95% to 1.5%. Specimen: CD4+ T cells sorted from blood, collected at week 0. The receptors were gathered from a human donor with alopecia areata. The CDR3 runs from the conserved cysteine through the conserved F or W. The D gene is left open where the match is weak. Clone sizes are given selectively: once, few, many, or a class where the clone is expanded.

>TRBJ2-3|14|TRBV11-3|.|.
TGTGCCAGCAGCTTAGGCGCGGATACAGATACGCAGTATTTT
CASSLGADTDTQYF
>TRBJ2-2|17|TRBV5-6|few|TRBD1
TGTGCCAGCAGCTACGGGGACAGCCGCGCGAACACCGGGGAGCTGTTTTTT
CASSYGDSRANTGELFF
>TRBJ1-1|13|TRBV30|.|.
TGTGCCTGGAGTCCCAGGGTTTCGACTGAAGCTTTCTTT
CAWSPRVSTEAFF
>TRBJ1-2|11|TRBV29-1|.|.
TGCAGCGCGAGCCTCGCCTATGGCTACACCTTC
CSASLAYGYTF
>TRBJ1-5|12|TRBV5-1|.|.
TGCGCCAGCAGCTTGAACGGTCAGCCCCAGCATTTT
CASSLNGQPQHF
>TRBJ1-4|14|TRBV30|.|.
TGTGCCTGGAGAGCGACAGCAACTAATGAAAAACTGTTTTTT
CAWRATATNEKLFF
>TRBJ1-2|13|TRBV30|few|.
TGTGCCTGGAGTTCTCGGGGAGGGAGTGGCTACACCTTC
CAWSSRGGSGYTF
>TRBJ1-1|12|TRBV14|once|.
TGTGCCAGCAGCCAAGCGCACCGTGAAGCTTTCTTT
CASSQAHREAFF
>TRBJ2-5|15|TRBV5-4|.|.
TGTGCCAGCAGATATTCGGCAGAGGGAGACGAGACCCAGTACTTC
CASRYSAEGDETQYF
>TRBJ2-7|14|TRBV10-3|few|.
TGTGCCATCAGTGAATCCGACAAGCCCTACGAGCAGTACTTC
CAISESDKPYEQYF
>TRBJ2-5|13|TRBV7-3|.|.
TGTGCCAGCAGCTTACCGCGACAAGAGACCCAGTACTTC
CASSLPRQETQYF
>TRBJ1-1|13|TRBV5-6|.|.
TGTGCCAGCAGCTTGAGGGGGAACACTGAAGCTTTCTTT
CASSLRGNTEAFF
>TRBJ2-7|10|TRBV27|few|.
TGTGCCAGCAGTTTCATGAAGCAGTACTTC
CASSFMKQYF
>TRBJ1-1|15|TRBV7-2|.|.
TGTGCCAGCAGCTTACAACTGGCAGGAGGCCCTGAAGCTTTCTTT
CASSLQLAGGPEAFF
>TRBJ2-7|11|TRBV7-9|.|.
TGTGCCAGCAGTTCACAGTACGAGCAGTACTTC
CASSSQYEQYF
>TRBJ2-3|16|TRBV5-4|.|TRBD2
TGTGCCAGCAGCTCCCTGGCGGGGGGAACCACAGATACGCAGTATTTT
CASSSLAGGTTDTQYF
>TRBJ1-1|16|TRBV4-2|.|TRBD1
TGTGCCAGCAGCCAGGGGAAGGGACAGCTACTAGGTTCAGCTTTCTTT
CASSQGKGQLLGSAFF
>TRBJ1-2|11|TRBV29-1|once|.
TGCAGCGTTCGTGGTTCAGACGGCTACACCTTC
CSVRGSDGYTF
>TRBJ2-5|13|TRBV30|few|.
TGTGCCTGGAGTCTGGGGGATTTGAAGACCCAGTACTTC
CAWSLGDLKTQYF
>TRBJ1-2|13|TRBV29-1|.|.
TGCAGCGCGTTCCCCCCAGCTAACTATGGCTACACCTTC
CSAFPPANYGYTF
>TRBJ1-4|13|TRBV29-1|.|.
TGCAGCGCCTTGGGCCAGGGTGGTGAAAAACTGTTTTTT
CSALGQGGEKLFF
>TRBJ1-2|14|TRBV15|.|.
TGTGCCACCAGCAGAGATGGTTGGGACTATGGCTACACCTTC
CATSRDGWDYGYTF
>TRBJ2-3|14|TRBV29-1|.|.
TGCAGCGTTTTTCAGATAACTAGCACAGATACGCAGTATTTT
CSVFQITSTDTQYF
>TRBJ2-7|13|TRBV5-1|.|TRBD1
TGCGCCAGCTCGACAGGGGGGTCCTACGAGCAGTACTTC
CASSTGGSYEQYF
>TRBJ2-1|16|TRBV4-2|few|TRBD2
TGTGCCAGCAGCCAAGAACCTAGCGGATCATACAATGAGCAGTTCTTC
CASSQEPSGSYNEQFF
>TRBJ2-3|14|TRBV25-1|few|.
TGTGCCAGCAGTCACGGCATTAGGACAGATACGCAGTATTTT
CASSHGIRTDTQYF
>TRBJ2-1|14|TRBV29-1|.|TRBD1
TGCAGCGTCCACGGACAGGGGGCTCGGTATGAGCAGTTCTTC
CSVHGQGARYEQFF
>TRBJ2-1|17|TRBV18|.|TRBD2
TGTGCCAGCTCACCCACGGTCCGTTTAGCGGGGGTAGATGAGCAGTTCTTC
CASSPTVRLAGVDEQFF
>TRBJ2-3|15|TRBV5-6|.|TRBD1
TGTGCCAGCAGCCCTAAGGGGGCCCGCACAGATACGCAGTATTTT
CASSPKGARTDTQYF